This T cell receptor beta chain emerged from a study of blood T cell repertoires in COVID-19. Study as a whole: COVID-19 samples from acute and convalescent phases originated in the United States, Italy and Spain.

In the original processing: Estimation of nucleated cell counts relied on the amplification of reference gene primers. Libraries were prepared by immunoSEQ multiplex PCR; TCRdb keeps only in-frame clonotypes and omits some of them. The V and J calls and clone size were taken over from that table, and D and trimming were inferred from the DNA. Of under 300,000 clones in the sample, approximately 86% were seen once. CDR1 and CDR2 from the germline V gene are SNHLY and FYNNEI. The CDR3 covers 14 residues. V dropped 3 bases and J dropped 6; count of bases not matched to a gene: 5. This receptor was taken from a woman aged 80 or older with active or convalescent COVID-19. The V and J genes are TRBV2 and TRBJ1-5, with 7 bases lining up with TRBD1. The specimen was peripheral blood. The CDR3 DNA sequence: TGTGCCAGCAGTGATAGGGGGCCGAGTCAGCCCCAGCATTTT. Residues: CASSDRGPSQPQHF.